The 21 T cell receptor beta chains given below trace back to one sample, sequenced in a study of T cell repertoires in cytomegalovirus infection. TCRdb reprocessed the reads via MiXCR and lists one record per CDR3 protein. There are roughly 720,000 distinct CDR3 sequences in the sample; roughly 36% occur only once, and about 2.8% lies in the top ten. Sequenced sample: PBMCs. The receptors originated from a human donor in good health (CMV status not recorded). Some clones in this sample may be carry-over from other donors' samples.

This chain uses TRBV20-1 with TRBJ1-1; TRBD1 is a possible D gene (5 bases). V was cut by 0 bases and J by 4 bases, with 12 bases left in between. Germline V CDR1 and CDR2: DFQATT, SNEGSKA (reference sequence). The CDR3 length is 14 residues. CDR3 region: CSARDSRQRTEAFF. The CDR3 nucleotides are TGCAGTGCTAGAGATTCTCGACAGCGCACTGAAGCTTTCTTT.

This rearrangement joins TRBV28 to TRBJ2-7; D gene ambiguous. This CDR3 is built from 15 residues. Germline values: CDR1 MDHEN, CDR2 SYDVKM. The ends were cut back, 5 bases at V and 0 bases at J, with 14 bases in the middle. In DNA, the CDR3 is TGTGCCAGCAGTCTGTTCCGCCTACTCTCCTACGAGCAGTACTTC. It yields the protein CASSLFRLLSYEQYF.

This clonotype was observed a handful of times. This chain links TRBV7-9 with TRBJ2-7; D not certain. The CDR3 contains 17 residues. Trimming shortened V by 1 base and J by 3 bases, and 19 bases separated the two germline ends. Per germline, CDR1 SEHNR and CDR2 FQNEAQ (reference sequence). The CDR3 is CASSLGGQTLLNYEQYF. CDR3 nucleotide sequence: TGTGCCAGCAGCTTAGGGGGTCAGACCCTACTAAACTACGAGCAGTACTTC.

The CDR3 loop reads CASSSAMGQGYGEQYF. CDR3 nucleotide sequence: TGTGCCAGCAGTTCCGCGATGGGACAGGGGTACGGCGAGCAGTACTTC. The chain uses TRBV6-1 and TRBJ2-7; 10 nucleotides align to TRBD1. This CDR3 region has 16 residues. Germline V lookup: CDR1 MNHNS, CDR2 SASEGT. Germline trimming cut 5 bases from V and 6 bases from J; bases unmatched to any gene: 13.

The chain has TRBV5-5 and TRBJ2-3; D is possibly TRBD2 (5 bases). This CDR3 is built from 14 residues. V lost 7 bases and J 3 bases, leaving 15 bases between the germline ends. Germline values: CDR1 SGHKS, CDR2 YYEKEE (reference sequence). The CDR3 is CASGGGGATDTQYF. The CDR3 coding sequence is TGTGCCAGCGGCGGAGGTGGCGCAACAGATACGCAGTATTTT.

The chain recombines TRBV7-8 with TRBJ2-7; perhaps TRBD1 as D (6 bases). The CDR3 spans 14 residues. V was trimmed by 1 base and J by 7 bases, leaving 14 bases between them. The germline gives CDR1 SGHVS, CDR2 FQNEAQ. The CDR3 bases are TGTGCCAGCAGCTTAGGCCAGGGGAAGGGGGAGCAGTACTTC. Amino acid sequence: CASSLGQGKGEQYF.

This clonotype has only a few counts. The chain employs TRBV7-2 and TRBJ1-6; maybe TRBD1 (6 bases). Germline CDR1 reads SGHTA; CDR2 reads FQGNSA. The CDR3 has 15 residues. Trimming removed 5 bases at V and 7 bases at J, with 15 bases between. The CDR3 DNA sequence: TGTGCCAGCAGCCCAACCGGACAGCGGAATTCACCCCTCCACTTT. It is translated as CASSPTGQRNSPLHF.

The genes are TRBV4-1 and TRBJ1-4, with unresolved D. The CDR3 consists of 13 residues. V lost 1 base and J 8 bases, leaving 8 bases between the germline ends. CDR1 is MGHRA, CDR2 YSYEKL, per germline. The CDR3 loop is CASSQVFREKLFF. As DNA, the CDR3 is TGCGCCAGCAGCCAAGTCTTCCGCGAAAAACTGTTTTTT.

This clonotype appeared once. The rearrangement links TRBV20-1 to TRBJ1-6; D may be TRBD1 (5 bases). The CDR3 is 14 residues long. V shed 1 base and J shed 12 bases, with 16 bases lying between them. Germline V gene lookup returns CDR1 DFQATT and CDR2 SNEGSKA (reference sequence). The CDR3 sequence: CSARVDRAREPLHF. The DNA of the CDR3 is TGCAGTGCTAGAGTTGACAGAGCCAGAGAACCCCTCCACTTT.

The rearrangement links TRBV5-6 to TRBJ1-5; D perhaps matches TRBD1 (5 bases). The CDR3 is made up of 14 amino acids. The germline V gene encodes CDR1 SGHDT and CDR2 YYEEEE. V lost 4 bases, J lost 7 bases, and 15 bases lay in between. This CDR3 is CASSPRPGGQPQHF. Written as DNA, the CDR3 is TGTGCCAGCAGCCCACGCCCCGGGGGACAGCCCCAGCATTTT.

This clonotype was counted ten times or more. This chain links TRBV11-2 with TRBJ1-1; no firm D call. Germline CDR1 is SGHAT and CDR2 is FQNNGV. The CDR3 is made up of 13 amino acids. Trimming shortened V by 5 bases and J by 1 base, and 8 bases separated the two germline ends. This CDR3 reads CASSPLRNTEAFF. The CDR3 DNA reads TGTGCCAGCAGCCCGCTCAGGAACACTGAAGCTTTCTTT.

This sequence joins TRBV5-6 and TRBJ2-7, with 7 positions matching TRBD1. Trimming at V came to 0 bases and at J to 3 bases, leaving 12 bases not matched to a gene. This CDR3 comprises 17 residues. The germline CDR1 and CDR2 sequences are SGHDT and YYEEEE. The CDR3 DNA is TGTGCCAGCAGCTTGGCCGTATCCGGACAGGACAGCTACGAGCAGTACTTC. It encodes CASSLAVSGQDSYEQYF.

About this clonotype itself: One end of the junction does not line up with germline, which may come from a read error. The CDR3 protein is CATSRDYKDQPQQF. CDR3 coding DNA: TGTGCCACCAGCAGAGATTACAAGGATCAGCCCCAGCAGTTT. The V and J genes are TRBV15 and TRBJ1-5; unclear D gene. Germline V gives CDR1 LNHNV, CDR2 YYDKDF (reference sequence). The CDR3 spans 14 residues.

This clonotype was counted between two and nine times. J is TRBJ1-5 and V is TRBV28; D is ambiguous. Per the germline V gene, CDR1 is MDHEN and CDR2 is SYDVKM. The CDR3 is made up of 16 amino acids. V lost 4 bases to trimming and J lost 0 bases, with 13 bases between them. The CDR3 sequence: CASSSLRRISNQPQHF. The CDR3 nucleotides are TGTGCCAGCAGTTCCCTGCGAAGGATTAGCAATCAGCCCCAGCATTTT.

The rearrangement joins TRBV12-5 to TRBJ1-2, with unresolved D. Per germline, CDR1 LGHNT and CDR2 FRNRAP. The CDR3 extends over 13 amino acids. V lost 3 bases to trimming and J lost 0 bases, with 5 bases between them. The CDR3 here is CASGLEANYGYTF. CDR3 bases: TGTGCTAGTGGTTTAGAGGCTAACTATGGCTACACCTTC.

This clonotype was observed a handful of times. The chain employs TRBV24-1 and TRBJ2-1, with 8 positions matching TRBD1. The CDR3 spans 16 residues. Germline V gene data show CDR1 as KGHDR and CDR2 as SFDVKD. J lost 12 bases, V lost 6 bases, and 18 bases had no gene match. The CDR3 is CATSSQDRDLFFGQFF. DNA for the CDR3: TGTGCCACCAGTTCTCAGGACAGGGACCTGTTTTTTGGGCAGTTCTTC.

The J gene is TRBJ1-1, the V gene TRBV2; D unresolved. Germline V gene data show CDR1 as SNHLY and CDR2 as FYNNEI. The CDR3 totals 12 residues. Trimming removed 6 bases from V and 11 bases from J, with 16 bases in between. CDR3 amino acids: CASSTREVRAFF. In DNA form, the CDR3 reads TGTGCCAGCAGCACTCGGGAAGTGAGGGCTTTCTTT.

About this clonotype itself: At one end the junction does not follow the germline gene, possibly because of a read error. The chain is built from TRBV20-1 and TRBJ1-5; D unresolved. Germline CDR1 is DFQATT and CDR2 is SNEGSKA (reference sequence). The CDR3 loop spans 15 amino acids. The CDR3 is CSSSVIGLSNQPQHF. As DNA, the CDR3 is TGCAGTTCTAGTGTCATCGGGTTAAGCAATCAGCCCCAGCATTTT.

This clonotype has a handful of counts. The chain joins TRBV28 to TRBJ2-3, with 7 bases identical to TRBD1. The CDR3 extends over 16 amino acids. Trimming removed 6 bases from V and 0 bases from J; junction bases left unmatched: 9. The V gene's germline CDR1 is MDHEN and CDR2 SYDVKM. CDR3 in amino acids: CASSPSWGQSTDTQYF. In DNA, the CDR3 is TGTGCCAGCAGCCCTTCGTGGGGACAGAGCACAGATACGCAGTATTTT.

The sample holds many counts of this clonotype. CDR3 sequence: CASSLARLAVEQFF. DNA of the CDR3: TGTGCCAGCAGCTTAGCGAGACTAGCAGTTGAGCAGTTCTTC. J is TRBJ2-1 and V is TRBV7-2; TRBD2 aligns across 7 bases. Trimming removed 0 bases from V and 9 bases from J; junction bases left unmatched: 5. In germline, CDR1 is SGHTA, CDR2 FQGNSA. There are 14 residues in the CDR3.

The chain uses TRBV12-3 or TRBV12-4 and TRBJ1-6; D is perhaps TRBD1 (6 bases). This CDR3 has 15 amino acids. Trimming shortened V by 6 bases and J by 5 bases, and 14 bases separated the two germline ends. DNA of the CDR3: TGTGCCAGCAGACCCGACAGGACCAATAATTCACCCCTCCACTTT. Translating it yields CASRPDRTNNSPLHF.